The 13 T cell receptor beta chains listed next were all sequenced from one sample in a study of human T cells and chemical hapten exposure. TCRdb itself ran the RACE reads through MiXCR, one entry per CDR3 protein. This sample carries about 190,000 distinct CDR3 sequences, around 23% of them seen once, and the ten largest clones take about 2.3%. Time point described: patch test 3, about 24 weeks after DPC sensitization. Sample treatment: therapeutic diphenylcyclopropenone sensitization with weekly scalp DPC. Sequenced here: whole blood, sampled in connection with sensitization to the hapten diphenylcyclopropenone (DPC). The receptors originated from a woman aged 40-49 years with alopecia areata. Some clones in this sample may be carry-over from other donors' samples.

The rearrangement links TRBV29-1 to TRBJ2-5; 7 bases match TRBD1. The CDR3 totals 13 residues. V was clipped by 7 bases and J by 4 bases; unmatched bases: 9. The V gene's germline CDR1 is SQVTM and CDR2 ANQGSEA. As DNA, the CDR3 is TGCAGCGGTAACAGGGGCGCAGCAGAGACCCAGTACTTC. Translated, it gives CSGNRGAAETQYF.

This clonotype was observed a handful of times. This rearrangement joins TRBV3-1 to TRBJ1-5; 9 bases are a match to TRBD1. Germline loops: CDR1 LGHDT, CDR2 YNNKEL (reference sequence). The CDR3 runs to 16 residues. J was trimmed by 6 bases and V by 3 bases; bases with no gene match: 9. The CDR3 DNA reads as TGTGCCAGCAGCCAGAAACCGGGACAGGGTTTTCAGCCCCAGCATTTT. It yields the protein CASSQKPGQGFQPQHF.

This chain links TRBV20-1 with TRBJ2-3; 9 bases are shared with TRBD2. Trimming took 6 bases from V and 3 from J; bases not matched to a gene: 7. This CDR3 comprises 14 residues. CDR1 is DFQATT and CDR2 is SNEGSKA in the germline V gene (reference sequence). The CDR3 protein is CSAISGSRTDTQYF. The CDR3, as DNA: TGCAGTGCCATTAGCGGGAGCCGAACAGATACGCAGTATTTT.

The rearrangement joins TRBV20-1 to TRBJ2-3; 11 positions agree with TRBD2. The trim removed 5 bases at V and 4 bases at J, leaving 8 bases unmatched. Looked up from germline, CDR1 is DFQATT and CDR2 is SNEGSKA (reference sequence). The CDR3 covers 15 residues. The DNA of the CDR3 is TGCAGTGCTGGTCCGACTAGCGGGAACCCAGATACGCAGTATTTT. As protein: CSAGPTSGNPDTQYF.

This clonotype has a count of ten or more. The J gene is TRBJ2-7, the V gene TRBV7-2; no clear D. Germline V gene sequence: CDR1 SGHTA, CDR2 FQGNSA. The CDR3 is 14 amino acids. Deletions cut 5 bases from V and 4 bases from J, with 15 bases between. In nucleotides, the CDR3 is TGTGCCAGCAGCCGACAAGACTCTTTATACGAGCAGTACTTC. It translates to CASSRQDSLYEQYF.

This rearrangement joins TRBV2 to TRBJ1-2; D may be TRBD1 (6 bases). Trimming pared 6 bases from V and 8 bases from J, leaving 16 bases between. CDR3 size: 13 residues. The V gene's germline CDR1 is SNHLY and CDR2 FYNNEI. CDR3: CASRDDRTQGYTF. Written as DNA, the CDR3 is TGTGCCAGCAGAGATGACAGGACCCAGGGCTACACCTTC.

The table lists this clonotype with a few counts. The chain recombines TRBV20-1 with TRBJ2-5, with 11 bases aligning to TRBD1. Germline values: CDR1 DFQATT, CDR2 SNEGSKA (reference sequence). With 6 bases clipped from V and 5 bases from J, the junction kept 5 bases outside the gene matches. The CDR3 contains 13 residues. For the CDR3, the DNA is TGCAGTGCGGACAGGGGGCGTGGGGAGACCCAGTACTTC. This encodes CSADRGRGETQYF.

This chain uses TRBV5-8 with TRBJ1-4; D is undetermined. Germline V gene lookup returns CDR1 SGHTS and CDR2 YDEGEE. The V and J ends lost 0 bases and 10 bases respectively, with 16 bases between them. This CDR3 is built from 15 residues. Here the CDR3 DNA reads TGTGCCAGCAGCTTGGACGGCAACGATTTGGGAAAACTGTTTTTT. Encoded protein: CASSLDGNDLGKLFF. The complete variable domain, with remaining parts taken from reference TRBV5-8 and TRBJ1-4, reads EAGVTQSPTHLIKTRGQQATLRCSPISGHTSVYWYQQALGLGLQFLLWYDEGEERNRGNFPPRFSGRQFPNYSSELNVNALELEDSALYLCASSLDGNDLGKLFFGSGTQLSVL.

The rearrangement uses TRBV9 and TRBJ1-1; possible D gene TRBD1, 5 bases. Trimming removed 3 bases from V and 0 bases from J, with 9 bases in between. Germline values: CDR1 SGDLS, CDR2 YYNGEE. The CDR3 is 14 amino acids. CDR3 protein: CASSATAMNTEAFF. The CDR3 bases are TGTGCCAGCAGCGCGACAGCAATGAACACTGAAGCTTTCTTT.

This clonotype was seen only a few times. CDR3 in amino acids: CASSQESEGPGNTIYF. The CDR3 nucleotides read TGCGCCAGCAGCCAAGAGTCAGAAGGACCCGGAAACACCATATATTTT. This chain uses TRBV4-1 with TRBJ1-3; no clear D. Trimming removed 0 bases from V and 4 bases from J, with 13 bases in between. Germline V gene lookup returns CDR1 MGHRA and CDR2 YSYEKL. The CDR3 has 16 residues.

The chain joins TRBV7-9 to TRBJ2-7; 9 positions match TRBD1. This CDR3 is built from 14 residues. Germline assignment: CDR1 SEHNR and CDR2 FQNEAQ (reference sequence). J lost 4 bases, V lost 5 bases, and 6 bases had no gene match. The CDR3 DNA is TGTGCCAGCAGCCGCCGGGACAGGGAATACGAGCAGTACTTC. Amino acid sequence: CASSRRDREYEQYF.

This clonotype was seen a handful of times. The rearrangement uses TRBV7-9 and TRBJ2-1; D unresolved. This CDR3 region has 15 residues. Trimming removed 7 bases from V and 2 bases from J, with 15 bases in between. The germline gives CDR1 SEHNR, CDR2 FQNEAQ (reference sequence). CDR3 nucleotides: TGTGCCAGCACAGCCCCTGGTAGTGCCTACAATGAGCAGTTCTTC. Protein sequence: CASTAPGSAYNEQFF.

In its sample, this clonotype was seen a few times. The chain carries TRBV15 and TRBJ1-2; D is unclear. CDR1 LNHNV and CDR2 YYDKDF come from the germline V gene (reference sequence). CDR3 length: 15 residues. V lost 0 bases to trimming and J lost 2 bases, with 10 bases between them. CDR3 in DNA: TGTGCCACCAGCAGAGATACCACGGCGAACTATGGCTACACCTTC. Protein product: CATSRDTTANYGYTF.